This entry lists 29 T cell receptor beta chains sequenced from one sample in a study of T cell repertoires in cytomegalovirus infection (dated by TCRdb to 2018 to 2020). Sequencing used an Illumina HiSeq 1500. TCRdb itself trimmed the public reads at Q25 with fastp, ran MiXCR and retained productive beta chains. CDR3 protein duplicates are merged, each entry listing the most common genes and DNA. The sample records approximately 1,000,000 distinct CDR3 sequences, roughly a third of which are singletons. Roughly 13% of the sample lies in the top ten. These TCRs are of unknown antigen specificity. The treatment or condition tag for this specimen amounts to: in vitro stimulation with specific CMV peptide epitopes to enrich CMV-specific T cells. The sample in question was cultured CD8+ T cells from PBMCs, obtained from culture after CMV antigen stimulation. These TCRs come from a human donor in good health (CMV status not recorded). Some clones in this sample may be carry-over from other donors' samples.

The table lists this clonotype with a few counts. The V and J genes are TRBV19 and TRBJ2-7; tentative D call: TRBD2 (5 bases). CDR1 is LNHDA, CDR2 SQIVND, per germline (reference sequence). The CDR3 spans 14 residues. The ends were cut back, 10 bases at V and 0 bases at J, with 16 bases in the middle. The CDR3 bases are TGTGCCACCAACCCGGGAATAAGCTCCTACGAGCAGTACTTC. It translates to CATNPGISSYEQYF.

The gene calls are TRBV6-5 and TRBJ1-1, with D perhaps matching TRBD1 (5 bases). Trimming pared 1 base from V and 1 base from J, leaving 10 bases between. CDR3 size: 15 residues. The germline V gene encodes CDR1 MNHEY and CDR2 SVGAGI. The CDR3 is CASSYYRRGNTEAFF. The CDR3, as DNA: TGTGCCAGCAGTTACTACAGGCGGGGGAACACTGAAGCTTTCTTT.

Regarding this clonotype: Because the CDR3 is missing its conserved closing phenylalanine or tryptophan, this is likely a read error. This chain joins TRBV14 and TRBJ1-2; 8 bases align to TRBD1. Germline lookup yields CDR1 SGHDN and CDR2 FVKESK. The CDR3 is made up of 14 amino acids. Losses at the gene ends were 6 bases for V and 5 bases for J; bases not matched to a gene: 8. In DNA, the CDR3 is TGTGCCAGCAGTCTCGGACAGGGTTGGTATGGCTACACCTCC. Protein product: CASSLGQGWYGYTS.

This clonotype has more than one count but fewer than ten. V gene TRBV7-6 combines with J gene TRBJ1-2; 8 bases are a match to TRBD1. Looked up from germline, CDR1 is SGHVS and CDR2 is FNYEAQ. The CDR3 is 16 residues long. The V and J ends lost 3 bases and 6 bases, in that order; junction bases with no gene match: 12. The CDR3, as DNA: TGTGCCAGCAGCTTGTCAGGGACAGGTGGGGGGAATGGCTACACCTTC. Translating it yields CASSLSGTGGGNGYTF.

This clonotype was seen at least ten times. This CDR3 is CASSDVAGGRDTQYF. The CDR3 DNA is TGTGCCAGCAGTGACGTGGCAGGGGGGCGGGATACGCAGTATTTT. This chain uses TRBV2 with TRBJ2-3, with a weak D call TRBD1 (7 bases). The CDR3 is 15 amino acids. Trimming left V 3 bases short and J 6 bases short, with 16 bases between. Germline V gene lookup returns CDR1 SNHLY and CDR2 FYNNEI.

This clonotype was picked up one time. This sequence joins TRBV27 and TRBJ1-2; D remains ambiguous. V was clipped by 3 bases and J by 8 bases, with 13 bases between them. CDR3 size: 13 residues. From germline, CDR1 is MNHEY and CDR2 SMNVEV (reference sequence). The CDR3 DNA follows: TGTGCCAGCAGTTTCGGGGTAGAGGGCGGCTACACCTTC. Translating gives CASSFGVEGGYTF.

As concerns this clonotype: The junction departs from the called germline gene at one end, perhaps through a read error. V is TRBV6-1 and J is TRBJ2-4; 9 nucleotides line up with TRBD2. Per the germline V gene, CDR1 is MNHNS and CDR2 is SASEGT. CDR3 length equals 20 residues. CDR3 nucleotides: TGTGCCGGCAGTGAAGCCCAGCGGGGGGCCCTGATCGTAGCCAAAAACATTCAGTACTTC. The encoded protein is CAGSEAQRGALIVAKNIQYF.

The V call is TRBV4-1, the J call TRBJ2-6; D is perhaps TRBD1 or TRBD2 (5 bases each). The CDR3 sequence is 18 residues long. From germline, CDR1 is MGHRA and CDR2 YSYEKL. V lost 1 base and J lost 4, with 17 bases in between. Written as DNA, the CDR3 is TGCGCCAGCAGCCAAGGGGAAGTTGGGGGTTCAGGGGCCAACGTCCTGACTTTC. This sequence encodes CASSQGEVGGSGANVLTF.

The V and J genes are TRBV5-1 and TRBJ1-2; a possible D gene is TRBD1 (6 bases). The V gene's germline CDR1 is SGHRS and CDR2 YFSETQ. V shed 3 bases and J shed 2 bases, with 14 bases lying between them. The CDR3 has 15 amino acids. CDR3 in DNA: TGCGCCAGCAGCTCAGACACAGGGCCAAACTATGGCTACACCTTC. Protein: CASSSDTGPNYGYTF.

As to this clonotype: This is likely a read error, given that the CDR3 carries no conserved phenylalanine or tryptophan at its end. The chain combines TRBV7-2 with TRBJ1-1; maybe TRBD1 (5 bases). Germline V gene lookup returns CDR1 SGHTA and CDR2 FQGNSA. The V gene lost 5 bases and the J gene lost 0 bases, with 16 bases spanning the gap. This CDR3 has 16 amino acids. This CDR3 reads CASSPRGVGMNTEAFL. The CDR3 nucleotides are TGTGCCAGCAGCCCCCGAGGGGTCGGGATGAACACTGAAGCTTTCCTT.

The table lists this clonotype with a few counts. The chain carries TRBV14 and TRBJ2-3; D is possibly TRBD1 (5 bases). This CDR3 contains 14 residues. The germline CDR1 and CDR2 sequences are SGHDN and FVKESK. V was trimmed by 5 bases and J by 0 bases, leaving 9 bases between them. The CDR3 loop is CASSIQDSTDTQYF. DNA for the CDR3: TGTGCCAGCAGCATACAGGATAGCACAGATACGCAGTATTTT.

The rearrangement links TRBV29-1 to TRBJ2-2; D not certain. Germline V gene sequence: CDR1 SQVTM, CDR2 ANQGSEA. Trimming stripped 4 bases from V and 4 bases from J, with 10 bases between. The CDR3 is 13 residues long. The CDR3 DNA reads as TGCAGCGTTGCGAGAAGCGTCACCGGGGAGCTGTTTTTT. Its protein product is CSVARSVTGELFF.

Comments on this clonotype: At one end the junction does not follow the germline gene, possibly because of a read error. The V and J genes are TRBV7-9 and TRBJ2-2; 8 nucleotides match TRBD2. This CDR3 has 15 amino acids. Looked up from germline, CDR1 is SEHNR and CDR2 is FQNEAQ (reference sequence). DNA for the CDR3: TGTGCCAGCAGCCAAGTAGCGGGGACCACCTGGGAGCTGTTTTTT. Its protein is CASSQVAGTTWELFF.

V and J are TRBV11-2 and TRBJ2-1; no clear D. Trimming cost V 0 bases and J 11 bases, with 8 bases left between them. Germline CDR1 SGHAT, CDR2 FQNNGV. CDR3 length equals 12 residues. The CDR3 loop reads CASSLDLSKQFF. The CDR3 region has the DNA TGTGCCAGCAGCTTAGATCTATCAAAGCAGTTCTTC.

This clonotype showed up just a few times. The chain couples TRBV6-2 or TRBV6-3 to TRBJ2-1; D might be TRBD1 (6 bases). Germline V gene data show CDR1 as MNHEY and CDR2 as SVGEGT. The CDR3 contains 14 residues. Trimming pared 5 bases from V and 7 bases from J, leaving 15 bases between. The CDR3 region is CASSPTGAANEQFF. CDR3 bases: TGTGCCAGCAGTCCGACAGGTGCGGCAAATGAGCAGTTCTTC.

The J gene is TRBJ1-4, the V gene TRBV12-3 or TRBV12-4, with 7 bases fitting TRBD1. This CDR3 comprises 15 residues. The trim removed 5 bases at V and 8 bases at J, leaving 11 bases unmatched. CDR3 nucleotides: TGTGCCAGCAGTACTCCAGGGGGGGTTGGCGAAAAACTGTTTTTT. This encodes CASSTPGGVGEKLFF.

This clonotype has a handful of counts. The V and J genes are TRBV24-1 and TRBJ2-2, with a possible D match to TRBD2 (5 bases). The CDR3 runs to 16 residues. The germline gives CDR1 KGHDR, CDR2 SFDVKD. Deletions cut 1 base from V and 2 bases from J, with 10 bases between. The CDR3 protein is CATSDLTGSNTGELFF. CDR3 nucleotides: TGTGCCACCAGTGATTTAACGGGGAGTAACACCGGGGAGCTGTTTTTT.

This clonotype was counted ten times or more. V usage is TRBV27 and J usage is TRBJ1-1; no firm D call. The CDR3 extends over 13 amino acids. Per germline, CDR1 MNHEY and CDR2 SMNVEV (reference sequence). V was trimmed by 6 bases and J by 9 bases, leaving 17 bases between them. The CDR3 nucleotides read TGTGCCAGCAGCAACACCGGCAGGAGAAAAGCTTTCTTT. This codes for CASSNTGRRKAFF.

This clonotype was counted at least ten times. This chain uses TRBV5-6 with TRBJ2-7; the match to TRBD1 covers 9 bases. Looked up from germline, CDR1 is SGHDT and CDR2 is YYEEEE. The J segment lost 7 bases and the V segment lost 3 bases, leaving 5 bases of the junction unmatched. This CDR3 region has 13 residues. The CDR3 DNA is TGTGCCAGCAGCTCGGGACAGGGAGGTGAGCAGTACTTC. Translated, it gives CASSSGQGGEQYF.

The V and J genes are TRBV12-3 or TRBV12-4 and TRBJ2-1; D may be TRBD2 (5 bases). Trimming left V 7 bases short and J 8 bases short, with 21 bases between. The CDR3 loop spans 15 amino acids. The CDR3 loop reads CASTLDGQGRYEQFF. DNA for the CDR3: TGTGCCAGCACCCTCGACGGTCAAGGGAGATATGAGCAGTTCTTC.

This chain joins TRBV4-1 and TRBJ2-1; D is possibly TRBD1 (5 bases). This CDR3 comprises 16 residues. Germline V gene lookup returns CDR1 MGHRA and CDR2 YSYEKL. Trimming removed 0 bases at V and 2 bases at J, with 11 bases between. CDR3 nucleotide sequence: TGCGCCAGCAGCCAAGATATAGGGGCCCCCTACAATGAGCAGTTCTTC. Protein: CASSQDIGAPYNEQFF.

This clonotype was recorded at least ten times. The chain combines TRBV7-8 with TRBJ2-5; TRBD1 matches at 8 bases. CDR1 and CDR2 from the germline V gene are SGHVS and FQNEAQ. The CDR3 length is 15 residues. V shed 8 bases, J shed 4 bases, and the junction held 12 bases outside the gene matches. The CDR3, as DNA: TGTGCCAGCTGCCGTCTAGGACAGGGAGGAGAGACCCAGTACTTC. It encodes CASCRLGQGGETQYF.

A note on this clonotype: Compared with germline, one end of the junction differs, possibly owing to a read error. J is TRBJ1-5 and V is TRBV6-1; D unresolved. This CDR3 has 15 residues. In germline, CDR1 is MNHNS, CDR2 SASEGT. In DNA form, the CDR3 reads TGTGCCAGCAGTGAAAACTGGGGTGAGAATCAGCCCCGGCATTTT. Amino acids: CASSENWGENQPRHF.

V gene TRBV4-3 combines with J gene TRBJ2-5; D is uncertain. Trimming shortened V by 1 base and J by 2 bases, and 8 bases separated the two germline ends. There are 14 residues in the CDR3. CDR1 is LGHNA, CDR2 YSLEER, per germline. The CDR3 protein is CASSQGQIQETQYF. In nucleotides, the CDR3 is TGCGCCAGCAGCCAAGGCCAGATTCAAGAGACCCAGTACTTC.

This sequence joins TRBV6-1 and TRBJ2-5; D possibly matches TRBD1 or TRBD2 (5 bases each). Germline assignment: CDR1 MNHNS and CDR2 SASEGT. The CDR3 sequence is 13 residues long. Between the trimmed V and J ends, which lost 8 bases and 1 base, there was a span of 11 bases. The CDR3 DNA reads as TGTGCCAGCCTTAAGGGGACCCAAGAGACCCAGTACTTC. This translates into CASLKGTQETQYF.

This clonotype was observed a single time. This rearrangement joins TRBV7-8 to TRBJ1-2, with TRBD1 matching over 7 bases. Germline loops: CDR1 SGHVS, CDR2 FQNEAQ. The CDR3 contains 14 residues. V trimming: 4 bases; J trimming: 6 bases; junction bases outside the gene matches: 8. CDR3 sequence (DNA): TGTGCCAGCAGCTCCCGGACAGGTTCGGATGGCTACACCTTC. Translated: CASSSRTGSDGYTF. The whole variable domain, filled in from reference TRBV7-8 and TRBJ1-2, reads GAGVSQSPRYKVAKRGQDVALRCDPISGHVSLFWYQQALGQGPEFLTYFQNEAQLDKSGLPSDRFFAERPEGSVSTLKIQRTQQEDSAVYLCASSSRTGSDGYTFGSGTRLTVV.

This clonotype was detected a few times. This chain uses TRBV19 with TRBJ1-5; a possible D gene is TRBD1 (6 bases). Germline-derived CDR1 and CDR2 are LNHDA and SQIVND (reference sequence). The CDR3 runs to 16 residues. V shed 1 base and J shed 0 bases, with 10 bases lying between them. The CDR3 loop is CASSIGTDYSNQPQHF. CDR3 nucleotides: TGTGCCAGTAGTATAGGGACAGATTATAGCAATCAGCCCCAGCATTTT.

There are many counts of this clonotype. The V call is TRBV7-9, the J call TRBJ1-5; TRBD1 matches 7 bases. Per germline, CDR1 SEHNR and CDR2 FQNEAQ (reference sequence). This CDR3 has 15 amino acids. J lost 0 bases, V lost 5 bases, and 4 bases had no gene match. CDR3 amino acids: CASSLGDSSNQPQHF. As DNA, the CDR3 is TGTGCCAGCAGCCTCGGGGACAGTAGCAATCAGCCCCAGCATTTT. Full variable domain (missing parts from reference TRBV7-9 and TRBJ1-5): DTGVSQNPRHKITKRGQNVTFRCDPISEHNRLYWYRQTLGQGPEFLTYFQNEAQLEKSRLLSDRFSAERPKGSFSTLEIQRTEQGDSAMYLCASSLGDSSNQPQHFGDGTRLSIL.

This chain connects TRBV12-3 or TRBV12-4 to TRBJ1-2, with D possibly TRBD1 on 5 matching bases. The ends were cut back, 3 bases at V and 5 bases at J, with 7 bases in the middle. The CDR3 sequence is 12 residues long. CDR3 sequence (DNA): TGTGCCAGCAGTTTTGAGGGGTATGGCTACACCTTC. Amino acid sequence: CASSFEGYGYTF.